In its sample, the clone carrying this T cell receptor (beta chain) was seen once. Authors' data handling: Estimation of nucleated cell counts was performed using reference gene primer amplification. Profiling relied on immunoSEQ multiplex PCR, and the TCRdb table lists in-frame clones only, not all of them. V and J calls and clone size are copied from that table; D and trimming were computed from the DNA. The sample carries around 160,000 clones, 80% to 90% recorded once. This sample stems from a study of blood T cell repertoires in COVID-19. Study-level background: The United States, Italy and Spain supplied acute and convalescent COVID-19 samples. The cDNA or gDNA used as material had been derived from T cells, B-cell-depleted T cells, or PBMCs.

CDR1 and CDR2 from the germline V gene are SNHLY and FYNNEI. V lost 6 bases and J lost 6, with 14 bases in between. The CDR3 totals 13 residues. Seattle enrolled patients during active infection and tracked them longitudinally. Sequencing used peripheral blood. This receptor was taken from a woman aged 55-69 years with COVID-19, enrolled during active disease. V is TRBV2 and J is TRBJ1-2, with no clear D. CDR3 residues: CASRYIGSDGYTF. CDR3 nucleotide sequence: TGTGCCAGCAGGTACATTGGGAGCGATGGCTACACCTTC.